This T cell receptor (beta chain) was sequenced in a study of vaccination effects on CD4 cells after COVID-19. Study-wide context: Each person got two doses of an mRNA SARS-CoV-2 vaccine, BNT162b2 or mRNA-1273.

Assay used: immunoSEQ multiplex PCR; TCRdb lists only in-frame clones, some missing. The data show tens of thousands of clones, roughly two thirds seen once. Within the ViraFEST assay, antigen-specific CD4+ T cells underwent expansion with viral peptide pools prior to sequencing. An approximately 10-day culture period preceded the isolation of CD4+ T cells. Vaccinated recipients, who were negative for nucleocapsid antibodies, had no history of SARS-CoV-2 infection. Wells each received 2.2 million or so PBMC, cultured with around 9.6 IU/ml IL-2 and 10 ug/ml peptides. The germline CDR1 and CDR2 sequences are MDHEN and SYDVKM. The length of the CDR3 is 16 residues. V shed 6 bases and J shed 0 bases, with 17 bases lying between them. A word on this clone: What it binds is not known.

Notes on the study in general: Marked contraction was observed in infection-induced and vaccine-induced clones late after vaccination. In the study, convalescent patients were few, and early post-infection timepoints were absent.

Sequenced material: CD4+ T cells from PBMCs cultured with SARS-CoV-2 spike peptides, taken before COVID-19 vaccination. This sequence joins TRBV28 and TRBJ1-1; D unresolved. The sequence came from a human donor who received a COVID-19 vaccine. DNA for the CDR3: TGTGCCAGCAGAAACGCGGCACGAGAGATGAACACTGAAGCTTTCTTT. Translated: CASRNAAREMNTEAFF.